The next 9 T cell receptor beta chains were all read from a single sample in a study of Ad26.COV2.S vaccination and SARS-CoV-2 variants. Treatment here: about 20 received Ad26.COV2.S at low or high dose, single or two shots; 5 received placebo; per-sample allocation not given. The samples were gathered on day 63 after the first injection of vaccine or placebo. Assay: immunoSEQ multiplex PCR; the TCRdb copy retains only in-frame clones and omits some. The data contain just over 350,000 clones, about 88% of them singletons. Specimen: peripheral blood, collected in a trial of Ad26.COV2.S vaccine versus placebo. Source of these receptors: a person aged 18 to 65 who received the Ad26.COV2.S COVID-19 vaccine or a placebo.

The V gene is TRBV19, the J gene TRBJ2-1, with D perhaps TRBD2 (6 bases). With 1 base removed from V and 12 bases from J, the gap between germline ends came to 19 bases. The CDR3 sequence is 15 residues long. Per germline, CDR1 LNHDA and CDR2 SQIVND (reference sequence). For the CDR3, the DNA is TGTGCCAGTAGTATAGCGGTTTCGCTAGCGTTCGGGCAGTTCTTC. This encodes CASSIAVSLAFGQFF.

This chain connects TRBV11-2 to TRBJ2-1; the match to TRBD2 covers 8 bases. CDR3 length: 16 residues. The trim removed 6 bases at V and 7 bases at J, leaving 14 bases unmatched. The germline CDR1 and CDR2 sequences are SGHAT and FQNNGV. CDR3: CASRALSGRVSNEQFF. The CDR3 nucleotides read TGTGCCAGCAGGGCTTTAAGCGGGAGAGTTTCAAATGAGCAGTTCTTC.

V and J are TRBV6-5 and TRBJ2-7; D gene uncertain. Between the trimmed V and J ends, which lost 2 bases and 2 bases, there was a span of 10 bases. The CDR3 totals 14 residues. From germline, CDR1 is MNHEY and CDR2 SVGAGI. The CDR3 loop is CASSYLGFAYEQYF. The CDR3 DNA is TGTGCCAGCAGTTACCTAGGCTTTGCCTACGAGCAGTACTTC.

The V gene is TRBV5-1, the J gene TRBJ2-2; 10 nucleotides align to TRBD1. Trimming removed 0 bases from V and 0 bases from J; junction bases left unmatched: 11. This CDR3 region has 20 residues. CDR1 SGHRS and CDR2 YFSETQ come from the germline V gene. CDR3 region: CASSLASGQGIYPNTGELFF. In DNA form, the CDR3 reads TGCGCCAGCAGCTTGGCTTCGGGACAGGGGATTTACCCGAACACCGGGGAGCTGTTTTTT.

The CDR3 here is CASSEALTRGSRGYTF. The CDR3, as DNA: TGTGCCAGCAGTGAAGCGCTTACTAGGGGCTCGCGAGGCTACACCTTC. V is TRBV2 and J is TRBJ1-2; D is perhaps TRBD1 (5 bases). The CDR3 extends over 16 amino acids. V dropped 0 bases and J dropped 8 bases, with 19 bases sitting between them. CDR1 is SNHLY and CDR2 is FYNNEI in the germline V gene.

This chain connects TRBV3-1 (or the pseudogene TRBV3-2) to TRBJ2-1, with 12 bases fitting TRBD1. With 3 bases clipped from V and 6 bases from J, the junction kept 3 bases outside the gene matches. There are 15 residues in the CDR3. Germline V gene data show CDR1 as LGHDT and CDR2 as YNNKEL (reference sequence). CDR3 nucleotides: TGTGCCAGCAGCCAGCCGGGACAGGGGGCCAATGAGCAGTTCTTC. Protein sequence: CASSQPGQGANEQFF.

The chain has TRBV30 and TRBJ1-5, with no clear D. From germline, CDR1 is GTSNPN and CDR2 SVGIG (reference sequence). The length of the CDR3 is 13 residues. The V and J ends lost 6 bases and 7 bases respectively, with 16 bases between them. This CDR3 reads CACTAADGQPQHF. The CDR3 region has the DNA TGTGCCTGCACTGCCGCTGACGGACAGCCCCAGCATTTT.

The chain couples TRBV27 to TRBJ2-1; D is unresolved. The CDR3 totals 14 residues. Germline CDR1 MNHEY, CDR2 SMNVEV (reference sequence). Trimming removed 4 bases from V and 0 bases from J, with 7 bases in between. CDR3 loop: CASSSRSSYNEQFF. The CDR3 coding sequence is TGTGCCAGCAGTTCGAGGAGCTCCTACAATGAGCAGTTCTTC.

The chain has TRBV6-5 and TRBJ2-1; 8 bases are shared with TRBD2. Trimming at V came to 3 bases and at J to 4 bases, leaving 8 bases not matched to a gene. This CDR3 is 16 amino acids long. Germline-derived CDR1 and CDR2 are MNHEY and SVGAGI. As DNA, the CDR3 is TGTGCCAGCAGTTATTGGGGGACTAGTCGTTACAATGAGCAGTTCTTC. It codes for CASSYWGTSRYNEQFF.